These 5 T cell receptor beta chains were all obtained from the same sample, sequenced in a study of tissue T cells after allogeneic stem cell transplantation. Sequenced by immunoSEQ multiplex PCR; TCRdb stores in-frame clones only, minus some. The sample contains roughly 50,000 clones, approximately 70% of which appear only once. The specimen sequenced was sorted cells pooled from one or two spleens. These receptor sequences come from a pool of C57BL/6 mice in good health.

For this clone: Gene names refer to mouse genes. The observed sequence ends 1 residue before the CDR3 terminus, with the missing tail filled in from the germline J gene. Different DNA sequences within this sample yield the same CDR3. The rearrangement joins TRBV5 to TRBJ2-7; D unresolved. This CDR3 spans 11 amino acids. Trimming left V 3 bases short and J 7 bases short, with 7 bases between. CDR1 and CDR2 (germline): LGHNA, YNLKQL (reference sequence). CDR3: CASSQGGEQYF. CDR3 DNA (partial): TGTGCCAGCAGCCAGGGAGGGGAACAGTAC.

Concerning this clone itself: Gene names are mouse gene names. The sequence runs out 1 residue before the end of the CDR3; the remainder is reconstructed from the germline J gene. V gene TRBV2 combines with J gene TRBJ1-5, with unresolved D. The CDR3 has 14 amino acids. The V end lost 0 bases, the J end lost 9 bases, and 12 bases lay between the germline ends. Per the germline V gene, CDR1 is LGHNA and CDR2 is YSYQKL. CDR3 loop: CASSQERSPGAPLF. CDR3 DNA (partial): TGTGCCAGCAGCCAAGAAAGGAGCCCCGGGGCTCCGCTT.

On this clone: The genes and germline here are from mouse. The observed sequence ends 1 residue before the CDR3 terminus, with the missing tail filled in from the germline J gene. The chain has TRBV13-1 and TRBJ2-5; 8 bases map to TRBD2. The CDR3 length is 14 residues. V shed 4 bases, J shed 2 bases, and the junction held 3 bases outside the gene matches. CDR1 and CDR2 from the germline V gene are NSHNY and SYGAGN. The part of the CDR3 DNA that was read is TGTGCCAGCAGTCGGACTGGGAGCCAAGACACCCAGTAC. Its translation: CASSRTGSQDTQY. The entire CDR3 reads CASSRTGSQDTQYF.

To note about this clone: Gene names are mouse gene names. Read data end 1 residue before the CDR3 end; the end is taken from the germline J gene. The chain recombines TRBV26 with TRBJ2-2, with a possible D match to TRBD1 (6 bases). The CDR3 runs 14 residues. Germline lookup yields CDR1 KGHPV and CDR2 FQNQEV (reference sequence). Between the trimmed V and J ends, which lost 2 bases and 6 bases, there was a span of 10 bases. The part of the CDR3 DNA that was read is TGTGCCAGCAGTCTGAGCAGGGGTCCCGGGCAGCTCTAC. It encodes CASSLSRGPGQLY. The whole CDR3 sequence is CASSLSRGPGQLYF. The whole variable domain, remainder taken from reference TRBV26 and TRBJ2-2, is NSKVIQTPRYLVKGQGQKAKMRCIPEKGHPVVFWYQQNKNNEFKFLINFQNQEVLQQIDMTEKRFSAECPSNSPCSLEIQSSEAGDSALYLCASSLSRGPGQLYFGEGSKLTVL.

In the case of this clone: The gene symbols are mouse symbols. Read data end 1 residue before the CDR3 end; the end is taken from the germline J gene. The rearrangement links TRBV29 to TRBJ1-2; D gene unclear. This CDR3 is built from 13 residues. The ends were cut back, 0 bases at V and 6 bases at J, with 8 bases in the middle. Germline V gene data show CDR1 as MSHET and CDR2 as SYDVDS. CDR3 protein: CASSLSTSPDYTF. The sequenced CDR3 bases are TGTGCTAGCAGTTTATCAACCTCTCCCGACTACACC.